The entry that follows covers one TCR beta chain sequence. These data come from a study of blood T cell repertoires in COVID-19. Profiled with immunoSEQ multiplex PCR; TCRdb holds only in-frame clones, not every one. The profile covers 250,000 to 300,000 clones, with roughly nine tenths appearing a single time and around 2% taken by the ten largest. J gave up 7 bases and V 4 bases, and 9 bases lay outside the gene matches. Per the germline V gene, CDR1 is MNHEY and CDR2 is SVGAGI. This CDR3 region has 15 residues. The TCR was taken from a woman between 25 and 40 years old with COVID-19, enrolled during active disease. Sequencing used peripheral blood. The V gene is TRBV6-5, the J gene TRBJ1-4; 7 bases are shared with TRBD1. Here the CDR3 reads CASSSTTGFSEKLFF. CDR3 nucleotide sequence: TGTGCCAGCAGTTCTACGACAGGGTTCAGTGAAAAACTGTTTTTT.